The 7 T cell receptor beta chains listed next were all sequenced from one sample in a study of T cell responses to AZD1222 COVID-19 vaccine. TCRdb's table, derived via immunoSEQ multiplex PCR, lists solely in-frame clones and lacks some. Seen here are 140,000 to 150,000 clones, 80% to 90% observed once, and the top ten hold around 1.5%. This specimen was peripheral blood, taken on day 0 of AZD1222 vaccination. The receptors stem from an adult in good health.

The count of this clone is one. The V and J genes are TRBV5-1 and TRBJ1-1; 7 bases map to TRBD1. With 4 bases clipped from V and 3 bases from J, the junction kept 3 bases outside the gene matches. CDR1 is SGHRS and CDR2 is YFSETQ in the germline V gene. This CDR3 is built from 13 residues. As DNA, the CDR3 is TGCGCCAGCAGCCGCGGGACAGACACTGAAGCTTTCTTT. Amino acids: CASSRGTDTEAFF.

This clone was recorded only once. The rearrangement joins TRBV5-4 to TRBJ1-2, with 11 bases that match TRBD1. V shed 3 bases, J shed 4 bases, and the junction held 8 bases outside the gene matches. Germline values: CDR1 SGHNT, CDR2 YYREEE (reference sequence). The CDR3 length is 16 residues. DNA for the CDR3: TGTGCCAGCAGCTCGGGTGGGACAGGGGGGGCCTATGGCTACACCTTC. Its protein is CASSSGGTGGAYGYTF.

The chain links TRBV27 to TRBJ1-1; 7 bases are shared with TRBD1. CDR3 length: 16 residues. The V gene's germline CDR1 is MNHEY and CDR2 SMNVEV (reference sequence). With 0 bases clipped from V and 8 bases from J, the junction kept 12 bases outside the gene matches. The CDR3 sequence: CASSLSLGQAPTEAFF. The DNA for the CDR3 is TGTGCCAGCAGTTTATCGTTAGGACAGGCTCCTACAGAAGCTTTCTTT.

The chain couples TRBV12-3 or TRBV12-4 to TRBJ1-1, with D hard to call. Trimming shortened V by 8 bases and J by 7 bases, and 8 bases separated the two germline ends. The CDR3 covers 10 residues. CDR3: CASPRLEAFF. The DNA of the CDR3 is TGTGCCAGCCCCCGACTTGAAGCTTTCTTT.

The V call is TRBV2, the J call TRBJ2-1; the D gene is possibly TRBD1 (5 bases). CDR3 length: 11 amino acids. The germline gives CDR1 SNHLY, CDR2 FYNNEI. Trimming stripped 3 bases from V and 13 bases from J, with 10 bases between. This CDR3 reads CASSELGVQFF. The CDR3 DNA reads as TGTGCCAGCAGTGAGCTAGGGGTTCAGTTCTTC.

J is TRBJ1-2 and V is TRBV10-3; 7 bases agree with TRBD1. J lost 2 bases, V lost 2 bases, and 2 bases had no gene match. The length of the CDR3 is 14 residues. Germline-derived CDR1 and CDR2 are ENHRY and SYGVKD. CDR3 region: CAISEGTANYGYTF. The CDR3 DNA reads TGTGCCATCAGTGAGGGGACAGCGAACTATGGCTACACCTTC.

The chain's CDR3 is CASSLHFTGELFF. CDR3 sequence (DNA): TGCGCCAGCAGCTTGCACTTCACCGGGGAGCTGTTTTTT. The chain is built from TRBV5-1 and TRBJ2-2, with no clear D. Germline V gene sequence: CDR1 SGHRS, CDR2 YFSETQ. The CDR3 consists of 13 residues. Trimming removed 1 base from V and 4 bases from J, with 5 bases in between.